These T cell receptor beta chains were read from a single sample in a study of T cell responses to AZD1222 COVID-19 vaccine. Profiled with immunoSEQ multiplex PCR; TCRdb holds only in-frame clones, not every one. The sample lists 130,000 or so clones, more than 75% seen once, with 20% to 25% in the top ten. Specimen: peripheral blood, collected on day 0 of AZD1222 vaccination. Receptors originate from an adult in good health. Both conserved end residues are part of each CDR3. A D gene is named only where the DNA matches it firmly. Size tells how often a clone was seen (once, few, many) or the class of an expanded clone, and some rows leave it out.

v_gene: TRBV5-1
abundance: .
j_gene: TRBJ1-3
d_gene: TRBD1
CDR3aa: CASSPGQALGNTIYF
CDR3nt: TGCGCCAGCAGCCCGGGACAGGCCTTGGGAAACACCATATATTTT

v_gene: TRBV10-3
abundance: .
j_gene: TRBJ2-3
d_gene: TRBD1
CDR3aa: CATSEGQGRDTQYF
CDR3nt: TGTGCCACCAGTGAGGGACAGGGGAGAGATACGCAGTATTTT

v_gene: TRBV7-2
abundance: few
j_gene: TRBJ1-5
d_gene: .
CDR3aa: CASSPRGGGFNNQPQHF
CDR3nt: TGTGCCAGCAGCCCAAGGGGTGGGGGCTTTAACAATCAGCCCCAGCATTTT

v_gene: TRBV21-1
abundance: once
j_gene: TRBJ2-5
d_gene: .
CDR3aa: CASTLTGRGETQYF
CDR3nt: TGTGCCAGCACCTTGACAGGGCGCGGAGAGACCCAGTACTTC

v_gene: TRBV5-1
abundance: .
j_gene: TRBJ1-1
d_gene: .
CDR3aa: CASRAQNTEAFF
CDR3nt: TGCGCCAGCAGGGCCCAGAACACTGAAGCTTTCTTT

v_gene: TRBV2
abundance: .
j_gene: TRBJ2-1
d_gene: .
CDR3aa: CAREGAGGPSFEQFF
CDR3nt: TGCGCCCGCGAGGGGGCGGGGGGCCCATCATTCGAGCAGTTCTTC

v_gene: TRBV19
abundance: .
j_gene: TRBJ1-2
d_gene: .
CDR3aa: CASSMDSVDYGYTF
CDR3nt: TGTGCCAGTAGTATGGACAGTGTAGACTATGGCTACACCTTC

v_gene: TRBV9
abundance: .
j_gene: TRBJ2-3
d_gene: .
CDR3aa: CASSVGSPDTQYF
CDR3nt: TGTGCCAGCAGCGTAGGGTCCCCAGATACGCAGTATTTT

v_gene: TRBV27
abundance: .
j_gene: TRBJ2-3
d_gene: TRBD2
CDR3aa: CASSLRGGAGDTQYF
CDR3nt: TGTGCCAGCAGTTTGCGCGGGGGGGCAGGAGATACGCAGTATTTT

v_gene: TRBV19
abundance: once
j_gene: TRBJ2-5
d_gene: .
CDR3aa: CASSIFSVASQETQYF
CDR3nt: TGTGCCAGTAGTATTTTCTCCGTGGCCTCCCAAGAGACCCAGTACTTC

v_gene: TRBV28
abundance: .
j_gene: TRBJ2-7
d_gene: TRBD2
CDR3aa: CASSLWRGGSSYEQYF
CDR3nt: TGTGCCAGCAGTTTATGGCGGGGGGGAAGCTCCTACGAGCAGTACTTC

v_gene: TRBV5-4
abundance: .
j_gene: TRBJ2-7
d_gene: .
CDR3aa: CASSSVYEQYF
CDR3nt: TGTGCCAGCAGTTCGGTGTACGAGCAGTACTTC

v_gene: TRBV28
abundance: .
j_gene: TRBJ1-2
d_gene: .
CDR3aa: CASTVVRAIGGYTF
CDR3nt: TGTGCCAGCACCGTGGTCAGGGCGATTGGCGGCTACACCTTC

v_gene: TRBV11-3
abundance: .
j_gene: TRBJ1-2
d_gene: TRBD1
CDR3aa: CASSYWTGGVPFYGYTF
CDR3nt: TGTGCCAGCAGCTACTGGACAGGGGGCGTCCCTTTCTATGGCTACACCTTC

v_gene: TRBV9
abundance: .
j_gene: TRBJ2-7
d_gene: TRBD2
CDR3aa: CASSVMAGVGEQYF
CDR3nt: TGTGCCAGCAGCGTAATGGCGGGGGTAGGCGAGCAGTACTTC

v_gene: TRBV5-6
abundance: .
j_gene: TRBJ1-6
d_gene: .
CDR3aa: CASSLGPTDSPLHF
CDR3nt: TGTGCCAGCAGCTTGGGTCCCACCGATTCACCCCTCCACTTT

v_gene: TRBV5-8
abundance: .
j_gene: TRBJ2-3
d_gene: TRBD1
CDR3aa: CASSPDRGKGTDTQYF
CDR3nt: TGTGCCAGCAGCCCGGACAGGGGAAAGGGCACAGATACGCAGTATTTT

v_gene: TRBV7-2
abundance: .
j_gene: TRBJ2-5
d_gene: TRBD2
CDR3aa: CASSYVGGQETQYF
CDR3nt: TGTGCCAGCAGCTACGTGGGGGGGCAAGAGACCCAGTACTTC

v_gene: TRBV10-3
abundance: .
j_gene: TRBJ1-1
d_gene: .
CDR3aa: CAISVSRGGFTEAFF
CDR3nt: TGTGCCATCAGTGTCTCCCGCGGGGGTTTTACTGAAGCTTTCTTT

v_gene: TRBV6-5
abundance: .
j_gene: TRBJ1-1
d_gene: .
CDR3aa: CASSFQQGNTEAFF
CDR3nt: TGTGCCAGCAGTTTTCAACAGGGGAACACTGAAGCTTTCTTT

v_gene: TRBV13
abundance: .
j_gene: TRBJ2-2
d_gene: .
CDR3aa: CASSLEGSEDGELFF
CDR3nt: TGTGCCAGCAGCTTAGAGGGGAGCGAGGACGGGGAGCTGTTTTTT

v_gene: TRBV3-1/TRBV3-2
abundance: .
j_gene: TRBJ2-7
d_gene: .
CDR3aa: CASSPELSGDYEQYF
CDR3nt: TGTGCCAGCAGCCCCGAACTTTCAGGAGACTACGAGCAGTACTTC

v_gene: TRBV5-1
abundance: .
j_gene: TRBJ1-1
d_gene: TRBD1
CDR3aa: CASSPGQGGTEAFF
CDR3nt: TGCGCCAGCAGCCCCGGACAGGGGGGAACTGAAGCTTTCTTT

v_gene: TRBV4-1
abundance: .
j_gene: TRBJ2-7
d_gene: TRBD1
CDR3aa: CASSRDSQSYEQYF
CDR3nt: TGCGCCAGCAGCCGGGACAGCCAAAGCTACGAGCAGTACTTC

v_gene: TRBV29-1
abundance: .
j_gene: TRBJ1-2
d_gene: TRBD1
CDR3aa: CSVVGQGLYGYTF
CDR3nt: TGCAGCGTTGTGGGACAGGGACTCTATGGCTACACCTTC

v_gene: TRBV7-2
abundance: .
j_gene: TRBJ2-3
d_gene: .
CDR3aa: CASSLRPTTDTQYF
CDR3nt: TGTGCCAGCAGCTTAAGGCCTACCACAGATACGCAGTATTTT

v_gene: TRBV5-8
abundance: few
j_gene: TRBJ1-6
d_gene: .
CDR3aa: CASSLGSSYNSPLHF
CDR3nt: TGTGCCAGCAGCTTGGGGAGCTCCTATAATTCACCCCTCCACTTT

v_gene: TRBV28
abundance: .
j_gene: TRBJ1-1
d_gene: TRBD1
CDR3aa: CASRRTGGTEAFF
CDR3nt: TGTGCCAGCAGACGCACAGGGGGGACTGAAGCTTTCTTT

v_gene: TRBV6-2/TRBV6-3
abundance: .
j_gene: TRBJ1-1
d_gene: TRBD1
CDR3aa: CASSPWTGNTEAFF
CDR3nt: TGTGCCAGCAGTCCCTGGACAGGGAACACTGAAGCTTTCTTT

v_gene: TRBV11-1
abundance: .
j_gene: TRBJ2-6
d_gene: .
CDR3aa: CASRVGRTGANVLTF
CDR3nt: TGTGCCAGCAGGGTTGGGAGGACTGGGGCCAACGTCCTGACTTTC

v_gene: TRBV3-1/TRBV3-2
abundance: .
j_gene: TRBJ2-3
d_gene: TRBD2
CDR3aa: CASSQDRSGGVTDTQYF
CDR3nt: TGTGCCAGCAGCCAAGATAGGAGCGGGGGGGTCACAGATACGCAGTATTTT

v_gene: TRBV29-1
abundance: once
j_gene: TRBJ2-2
d_gene: .
CDR3aa: CSASPAAGRTGELFF
CDR3nt: TGCAGCGCCTCTCCCGCGGCAGGGCGGACCGGGGAGCTGTTTTTT

v_gene: TRBV9
abundance: .
j_gene: TRBJ1-3
d_gene: TRBD1
CDR3aa: CASSVDRDSGNTIYF
CDR3nt: TGTGCCAGCAGCGTCGACAGGGACTCTGGAAACACCATATATTTT

v_gene: TRBV6-5
abundance: once
j_gene: TRBJ2-1
d_gene: TRBD2
CDR3aa: CASMGAGGRDEQFF
CDR3nt: TGTGCCAGCATGGGAGCGGGGGGGAGGGATGAGCAGTTCTTC

v_gene: TRBV13
abundance: .
j_gene: TRBJ2-5
d_gene: TRBD2
CDR3aa: CASTQLAGGLAKTQYF
CDR3nt: TGTGCCAGCACCCAACTAGCGGGGGGGCTCGCAAAGACCCAGTACTTC

v_gene: TRBV9
abundance: .
j_gene: TRBJ1-4
d_gene: .
CDR3aa: CASSVGVGSTNEKLFF
CDR3nt: TGTGCCAGCAGCGTAGGGGTCGGCTCAACTAATGAAAAACTGTTTTTT

v_gene: TRBV7-2
abundance: .
j_gene: TRBJ2-7
d_gene: TRBD2
CDR3aa: CASSRTSGAGYEQYF
CDR3nt: TGTGCCAGCAGCCGGACTAGTGGGGCTGGTTACGAGCAGTACTTC

v_gene: TRBV28
abundance: .
j_gene: TRBJ2-3
d_gene: .
CDR3aa: CASSFPQGTDTQYF
CDR3nt: TGTGCCAGCAGTTTTCCTCAGGGGACAGATACGCAGTATTTT

v_gene: TRBV27
abundance: .
j_gene: TRBJ1-1
d_gene: .
CDR3aa: CASSLLGAAEAFF
CDR3nt: TGTGCCAGCAGTTTACTCGGGGCCGCTGAAGCTTTCTTT

v_gene: TRBV19
abundance: .
j_gene: TRBJ1-1
d_gene: TRBD1
CDR3aa: CASSRNRGWTEAFF
CDR3nt: TGTGCCAGTAGTCGGAACAGGGGTTGGACTGAAGCTTTCTTT

v_gene: TRBV5-1
abundance: .
j_gene: TRBJ1-2
d_gene: .
CDR3aa: CASSLEGGRGYGYTF
CDR3nt: TGCGCCAGCAGCTTGGAGGGGGGCCGGGGCTATGGCTACACCTTC

v_gene: TRBV11-2
abundance: .
j_gene: TRBJ1-1
d_gene: .
CDR3aa: CASSALGGGLMNTEAFF
CDR3nt: TGTGCCAGCAGCGCACTCGGCGGGGGTTTGATGAACACTGAAGCTTTCTTT

v_gene: TRBV19
abundance: .
j_gene: TRBJ1-4
d_gene: .
CDR3aa: CASSMGVWEKLFF
CDR3nt: TGTGCCAGTAGTATGGGGGTTTGGGAAAAACTGTTTTTT

v_gene: TRBV7-2
abundance: .
j_gene: TRBJ2-7
d_gene: .
CDR3aa: CASSFGQPSYEQYF
CDR3nt: TGTGCCAGCAGCTTCGGGCAGCCCTCCTACGAGCAGTACTTC

v_gene: TRBV5-1
abundance: once
j_gene: TRBJ1-4
d_gene: TRBD1
CDR3aa: CASSHNRGLNEKLFF
CDR3nt: TGCGCCAGCAGCCATAACAGGGGCCTTAATGAAAAACTGTTTTTT

v_gene: TRBV20-1
abundance: .
j_gene: TRBJ2-7
d_gene: .
CDR3aa: CSALVSYEQYF
CDR3nt: TGCAGTGCTCTAGTCTCCTACGAGCAGTACTTC

v_gene: TRBV7-9
abundance: .
j_gene: TRBJ1-6
d_gene: .
CDR3aa: CASSLEPNSPLHF
CDR3nt: TGTGCCAGCAGCTTAGAACCCAATTCACCCCTCCACTTT

v_gene: TRBV19
abundance: once
j_gene: TRBJ2-7
d_gene: .
CDR3aa: CASSILQGGGEQYF
CDR3nt: TGTGCCAGTAGTATTCTTCAGGGGGGCGGCGAGCAGTACTTC

v_gene: TRBV12-3/TRBV12-4
abundance: .
j_gene: TRBJ1-1
d_gene: .
CDR3aa: CASSLGRNTEAFF
CDR3nt: TGTGCCAGCAGTTTGGGAAGGAACACTGAAGCTTTCTTT

v_gene: TRBV7-3
abundance: .
j_gene: TRBJ2-7
d_gene: TRBD1
CDR3aa: CASSRGTDYEQYF
CDR3nt: TGTGCCAGCAGCAGAGGGACAGACTACGAGCAGTACTTC

v_gene: TRBV5-1
abundance: .
j_gene: TRBJ2-1
d_gene: TRBD2
CDR3aa: CASSLEAGRDEQFF
CDR3nt: TGCGCCAGCAGCTTGGAGGCAGGGAGGGATGAGCAGTTCTTC

v_gene: TRBV18
abundance: .
j_gene: TRBJ1-6
d_gene: .
CDR3aa: CASSPTSWDSPLHF
CDR3nt: TGTGCCAGCTCACCGACAAGTTGGGATTCACCCCTCCACTTT

v_gene: TRBV2
abundance: .
j_gene: TRBJ1-1
d_gene: .
CDR3aa: CASSEEAGITEAFF
CDR3nt: TGTGCCAGCAGTGAAGAGGCAGGAATCACTGAAGCTTTCTTT

v_gene: TRBV5-6
abundance: .
j_gene: TRBJ2-7
d_gene: .
CDR3aa: CASSLEGLLRGYEQYF
CDR3nt: TGTGCCAGCAGCTTGGAGGGTCTCCTCCGAGGGTACGAGCAGTACTTC

v_gene: TRBV6-6
abundance: .
j_gene: TRBJ2-1
d_gene: .
CDR3aa: CASSYEGSSYNEQFF
CDR3nt: TGTGCCAGCAGTTACGAGGGGAGCTCCTACAATGAGCAGTTCTTC

v_gene: TRBV28
abundance: .
j_gene: TRBJ1-6
d_gene: .
CDR3aa: CASSRDRNSPLHF
CDR3nt: TGTGCCAGCTCCCGTGACAGGAATTCACCCCTCCACTTT